This entry concerns a single TCR beta chain. The antigen is not known. CDR3 size: 16 residues. Trimming at V came to 2 bases and at J to 2 bases, leaving 10 bases not matched to a gene. In germline, CDR1 is SQVTM, CDR2 ANQGSEA. The data were obtained in a study of blood T cells in healthy people across ages. Study background: About one barcoded beta molecule per two T cells was captured by template switching. Broader study findings: The donors' CMV status was not determined, possibly confounding changes in expanded clonotypes.

Next came a second PCR, run for about 6 to 11 cycles, which used a sample-barcoded 5' primer along with a J-beta primer mix. One entry per CDR3 protein, called by TCRdb with MiXCR from the 5' RACE reads. The sample lists roughly 790,000 distinct CDR3 sequences; roughly 41% were seen once. The chain employs TRBV29-1 and TRBJ2-3; 7 nucleotides match TRBD1. The clonotype comes from a woman in her sixties or seventies in good health. Sequencing used blood. CDR3: CSVEPGQDSPTDTQYF. CDR3 DNA: TGCAGCGTTGAACCCGGACAGGATTCCCCCACAGATACGCAGTATTTT.